This record concerns one T cell receptor (beta chain) sequence. The germline V gene has CDR1 LNHDA and CDR2 SQIVND (reference sequence). After removal of 1 base from V and 4 bases from J, the junction contained 4 bases not matched to a gene. The CDR3 has 16 residues. This sample is part of a study of blood T cell repertoires in COVID-19. Across the study: The United States, Italy and Spain were the sources of the acute and convalescent COVID-19 samples. PBMCs, B-cell-depleted T cells, or T cells were the source of the cDNA or gDNA that made up the material.

Original methodology: Estimates of nucleated cell counts were drawn from the amplification of reference gene primers. The table came from immunoSEQ multiplex PCR; TCRdb's copy has only in-frame clones and leaves some out. The V and J calls and clone size come from that table; D and trimming were worked out from the DNA. The table has about 480,000 clones, 70% to 90% seen once. The sequence derives from a woman aged 40 to 50 who had recovered from COVID-19. Sample: PBMCs or T cells enriched from blood (not recorded which). The V call is TRBV19, the J call TRBJ1-5; TRBD1 matches at 10 bases. As DNA, the CDR3 is TGTGCCAGTAGTATAGGCCGGGACAGGGGAAATCAGCCCCAGCATTTT. This encodes CASSIGRDRGNQPQHF.